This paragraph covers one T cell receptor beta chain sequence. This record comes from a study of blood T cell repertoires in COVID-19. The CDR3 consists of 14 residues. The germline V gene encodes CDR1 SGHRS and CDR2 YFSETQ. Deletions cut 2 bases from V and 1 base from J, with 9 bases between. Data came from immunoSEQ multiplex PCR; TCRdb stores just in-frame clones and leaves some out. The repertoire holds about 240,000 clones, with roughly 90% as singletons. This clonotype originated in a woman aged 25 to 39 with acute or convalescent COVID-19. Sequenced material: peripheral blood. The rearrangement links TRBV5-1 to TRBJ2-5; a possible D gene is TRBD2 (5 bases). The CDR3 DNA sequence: TGCGCCAGCAGCTTCGGTAGCGTCCAAGAGACCCAGTACTTC. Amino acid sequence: CASSFGSVQETQYF.